This T cell receptor (beta chain) was sequenced in a study of regulatory T cells in long-lasting Graves disease (dated by TCRdb to the early 2020s). Notes on the research overall: Antithyroid drugs had been taken for less than 3 months by newly diagnosed Graves' disease patients. Persistent Graves' disease patients were compared with newly diagnosed Graves' disease patients by peripheral blood TCR sequencing and RNA sequencing. The study took place in China and was registered as a clinical trial. A total of 35 or so samples were covered by TCR sequencing, comprising around 13 persistent and some 20 newly diagnosed Graves' disease patients. The investigation overall reported the following: The small sample size was acknowledged by the authors as a limitation that may reduce accuracy. Sequencing and analysis were limited to the TCR beta chain. Peripheral blood alone was examined, since thyroid tissue, which constituted the primary lesion, could not be accessed. Persistent disease showed preferential use of TRBV28, TRBJ1-2 and TRBJ2-5, whereas newly diagnosed disease favored TRBV20-1 and TRBJ2-1. A larger number of public clonotypes was shared among persistent patients (over 2,500) than among newly diagnosed patients (around 970). Compared with newly diagnosed patients, persistent Graves' disease patients had lower TCR Shannon entropy and fewer highly expanded clones, which suggests clonal expansion.

The V end loses 3 bases and the J end loses 6 bases, and a stretch of 6 bases separates them. CDR1 is given as GTSNPN and CDR2 as SVGIG, both from the germline V gene (reference sequence). Inclusive of the bounding cysteine and phenylalanine, the CDR3 is 11 residues long. CDR3 DNA only is kept here, 33 bases in frame from base 1. The time point label for this specimen denotes: newly diagnosed GD, antithyroid drugs for less than 3 months. RNA was extracted from PBMCs in TRIzol for both TCR sequencing and RNA sequencing. Graves' disease was diagnosed according to American Thyroid Association guidelines. Patients were recruited from an endocrinology department in Xi'an, China. From each patient, around 8.3 milliliters of peripheral blood was collected into an EDTA anticoagulant tube. Ficoll Paque Plus density gradient separation was used to isolate PBMCs, and no further T cell sorting was done. An Agilent 2100 Bioanalyzer and agarose gel were used to assess RNA quality, and a NanoDrop 2000 was used to measure RNA concentration.

The method was multiplex PCR. The sample was run on an Illumina HiSeq 4000. CDR3 regions were amplified by Arm-PCR with iRepertoire HTBI primers to construct TCR beta libraries. PCR products were gel purified before sequencing. The original methods were these. Gene usage analysis of CDR3 amino acid clonotypes relied on the 55 to 80 TRBV and around 14 TRBJ segments identified across samples. Filtered high-quality paired reads were merged into contigs using COPE and FqMerger. BLAST was used to align contigs to IMGT TRBV, TRBD and TRBJ reference genes, with CDR3 defined following IMGT. Highly expanded clones were defined as clonotypes with a frequency above 0.1%. Shannon entropy was used to measure repertoire diversity, and the Gini coefficient was used to measure V-J evenness. Public clonotypes were defined as clonotypes shared by more than one individual. In TCRdb, the public reads were trimmed at Q25 with fastp and aligned with MiXCR, with productive beta chains retained. Rows are combined by CDR3 protein, so each entry shows the most common genes and DNA. The V and J calls follow TCRdb's processing rather than the paper's. The table for this sample lists about 500,000 distinct CDR3 sequences; about 12% of them were counted only once. The leading ten clones occupy roughly 8.9% of the sample.

Concerning this clonotype itself: Its cognate antigen has yet to be identified. Base qualities are not at hand, and no much larger clone is one base apart.

A further study also used this sample, focusing on T cells in Graves' hyperthyroidism and ophthalmopathy. The second publication reports: Stable Graves' hyperthyroidism was defined as no progression to ophthalmopathy during 18 months of follow-up. Hyperthyroidism patients were newly diagnosed, had a disease duration of under 2 months, and were aged 18 to 65 years. Any patient with an uncontrolled infection, another autoimmune disease, pregnancy or lactation was excluded. Clinical symptoms, serum thyroxine and TRAb, thyroid ultrasound, and orbital computed tomography formed the basis for the diagnoses. A first-round RT-PCR of the TCR CDR3 used the HTBI primer set with the Qiagen OneStep RT-PCR kit. Most expanded thyroid clonotypes (frequency above 0.001) were also detected in blood, a finding suggesting that blood repertoires may reflect thyroid immune responses. In cross-validation, a model built on a 13 V-J signature told ophthalmopathy apart from stable hyperthyroidism with under 90% sensitivity and roughly 83% specificity, and in testing the same model reached 80%/75%. In validation, the model predicted progression to ophthalmopathy with 60% to 71% sensitivity and 72% to 85% specificity, a median of roughly seven months before onset. To identify TCR V-J signatures that set the groups apart, the researchers used a discovery cohort of more than 95 patients, made up of approximately 43 with Graves' ophthalmopathy and 57 with stable Graves' hyperthyroidism. Prospective prediction of ophthalmopathy was tested in an independent validation cohort consisting of some 20 hyperthyroidism patients and 17 patients who later progressed to ophthalmopathy. The roughly 91 discovery patients were randomly divided into training and test sets at a 7:3 ratio. Thyroid tissue and blood T-cell repertoires from six Graves' hyperthyroidism patients were also compared in the study. After sampling, hyperthyroidism patients received methimazole starting at 30 mg daily, and ophthalmopathy patients received high-dose intravenous methylprednisolone. A second multiplex PCR round built the libraries, followed by size selection and purification. Sequencing of the libraries was done on an Illumina HiSeq2000 using paired-end 100 bp reads. SOAPnuke was used to process the raw data, removing reads that contained adapters or uncalled bases, had a mean Phred below 15, or lacked an exact match to the constant primer or identifier. COPE v1.2.5 was used to merge the high-quality paired reads, and each unique nucleotide sequence was defined as a clonotype. Clonotypes were aligned to IMGT TRBV, TRBD and TRBJ reference segments using MiTCR v1.1. Analysis was restricted to V-J combinations with a frequency above 0.0001, which covered approximately 99% of repertoires. A TCS score was defined as the ratio between F50 (clonal expansion) and ExV (chaos), using BLOSUM62-based TCRdist between CDR3 peptides within each V-J. Welch's t-statistics and random forest reduced roughly 540 V-J features to about 13, which were used in a naive Bayes classifier (R e1071). No statistical method was used to fix the sample size in advance, and group allocation was not hidden from the investigators. The paper reports TCR Vbeta CDR3 sequencing of over 120 peripheral blood samples: under 45 ophthalmopathy, under 85 hyperthyroidism and approximately 17 progressor patients.

The starting material was peripheral blood mononuclear cells (PBMCs), obtained at new diagnosis, from a patient treated with antithyroid drugs. The rearrangement joined TRBV30 to TRBJ2-1, with the D gene too uncertain to name. The sequence was collected from a woman aged 25 to 39 with Graves disease. Donor details come from another sample of the same person, matched by shared clones. The CDR3 reads as follows: CAWSLGNEQFF. The sequenced DNA: TGTGCCTGGAGCTTAGGCAATGAGCAGTTCTTC.